This TCR beta chain stems from a study of T-cell reconstitution after alpha-beta-depleted transplantation in children (dated by TCRdb to about 2016). The study in broad terms: The study quantitatively tracked T-cell immune reconstitution after TCRalphabeta/CD19-depleted allogeneic hematopoietic cell transplantation in children using TCR repertoire profiling.

In light of the paper, this sample's treatment or condition label describes: allogeneic hematopoietic cell transplantation with graft depleted of TCRalphabeta T cells and CD19 B cells. Transplant recipients were children who received TCRalphabeta/CD19-depleted allogeneic hematopoietic cell grafts. Libraries were prepared through PCR. Sequencing instrument: Illumina HiSeq 2500. TCR libraries were prepared with molecular barcoding, using unique molecular identifiers to normalize TCRbeta repertoire quantification. TCRdb applied fastp at Q25 and MiXCR to the public reads, then kept only in-frame beta chains. Rows merge per CDR3 protein into single entries with the most common DNA and genes. A total of about 870,000 distinct CDR3 sequences appear in this sample, roughly 15% of them only once. The ten largest clones capture approximately 4.5% of the sample. Details on this clonotype: Which antigen it targets is not known. There are no base qualities to consult, and no much larger clone falls within one base.

Here is what the overall study found, with its caveats: Hyperexpanded clone frequencies declined over subsequent months; after one year, T-cell counts and TCRbeta diversity were mostly attributed to newly produced T cells. In some patients, the high TCRbeta diversity seen at day 60 was put down to recipient T cells and intrathymic progenitors that had survived conditioning. About two months after transplant, the apparently early recovery of alphabetaT-cell counts reportedly depended on just several hundred clones that had expanded rapidly and came from non-depleted graft cells.

This material consisted of PBMCs, mostly from graft donor cells, taken 360 days after TCRalphabeta/CD19-depleted stem cell transplant. The clonotype comes from a male patient between 5 and 17 years old who had a stem cell transplant for acute lymphoblastic leukemia, so the T cells may come from the graft donor.

The CDR3 protein is CASSQETRRGEQFF. The sequence in DNA is TGTGCCAGCAGCCAAGAGACCCGGCGGGGTGAGCAGTTCTTC. The chain was built from TRBV14 and TRBJ2-1; a tentative D match to TRBD2 spans 6 bases. The CDR3 runs 14 residues from the cysteine to the phenylalanine. The CDR3 DNA has 42 bases and is translated from base 1. The germline V gene supplies CDR1 SGHDN and CDR2 FVKESK. The trim is 0 bases for V and 9 bases for J, with a gap of 12 bases between the germline ends.